The clone carrying this TCR beta chain has just a few counts. No antigen is known for it. These data belong to a study of identical twins. Study-level results: Clonotypes of the beta chain that were abundant in cord blood carried fewer insertions (memory repertoires showed none).

With 1 base removed from V and 6 bases from J, the gap between germline ends came to 7 bases. There are 13 residues in the CDR3. Germline CDR1 and CDR2: SGHAT and FQDESV (reference sequence). A universal primer site arose from template switching, and cDNA bore unique molecular identifiers. TCRdb redid the calling of the 5' RACE reads with MiXCR, one entry per CDR3 protein. The sample holds about 200,000 distinct CDR3 sequences, about 7.5% seen once. The sample was also linked to a second study, of yellow fever vaccine responses in identical twins.

The chain carries TRBV11-1 and TRBJ2-1; D not certain. Specimen: memory (CD45RO+) T cells sorted from blood. The source of this sequence is a woman under 30 in good health. The CDR3 bases are TGTGCCAGCAGCTTAGTTCGGGCCAATGAGCAGTTCTTC. The encoded protein is CASSLVRANEQFF.